What follows describes a single T cell receptor (beta chain). An end of the junction differs from the germline gene, which may be a read error. Authors of the study amplified TCR beta CDR3 regions from RNA transcripts. First-round RT-PCR of the TCR CDR3 relied on the HTBI primer set. Each CDR3 protein gets one entry after TCRdb re-called the multiplex PCR reads with MiXCR. The repertoire has 240,000 or so distinct CDR3 sequences, less than 20% of them found once; the top ten carry 28%. CDR1 LNHNV and CDR2 YYDKDF come from the germline V gene (reference sequence). The CDR3 is 11 residues long. This entry belongs to a study of T cells in Graves' hyperthyroidism and ophthalmopathy.

This rearrangement joins TRBV15 to TRBJ2-5, with D uncertain. The sample comprised blood. This TCR was recovered from a young woman with Graves' ophthalmopathy. The CDR3 region has the DNA TGTGCCACCAGCAGACAAGAGGCCCAGTACTTC. Translated, it gives CATSRQEAQYF.